This paragraph reports one TCR beta chain. As yet, its antigen is unknown. This specimen belongs to a study of cytomegalovirus exposure and HLA in healthy donors. PCR primers comprised 60 Vbeta and 13 Jbeta primers. Only in-frame clones appear in the TCRdb table, and some are missing; sequencing was by immunoSEQ multiplex PCR. The sample contains approximately 160,000 clones, roughly 80% of which appear only once. Notes on the study in general: Presence/absence analyses rested on an assumption that sequencing depth was roughly uniform across donors.

Germline CDR1 LNHDA, CDR2 SQIVND (reference sequence). V was clipped by 9 bases and J by 2 bases, with 22 bases between them. This CDR3 is built from 16 residues. Sample: PBMCs. The chain recombines TRBV19 with TRBJ1-2; possible D gene TRBD1, 5 bases. The receptor's source is a male donor in good health and CMV-seronegative. The CDR3 loop reads CASYLRGVGGNYGYTF. CDR3 DNA sequence: TGTGCCAGCTACCTACGCGGGGTTGGGGGAAACTATGGCTACACCTTC.